This T cell receptor beta chain was found in a study of T cells in Graves' hyperthyroidism and ophthalmopathy. This clonotype occurred a few times. Germline CDR1 GTSNPN, CDR2 SVGIG (reference sequence). Trimming cost V 5 bases and J 7 bases; bases outside gene matches: 9. This CDR3 is 14 amino acids long. RNA transcripts provided the source from which TCR beta CDR3 regions were amplified. HTBI primers were used for first-round RT-PCR of the TCR CDR3. MiXCR, applied by TCRdb to the multiplex PCR reads, yields one record per CDR3 protein. The table includes fewer than 900,000 distinct CDR3 sequences, roughly 15% detected once.

The sample comprised blood. The chain uses TRBV30 and TRBJ2-1; 9 bases align to TRBD2. This clonotype originated in a man aged 18 to 30 with Graves' hyperthyroidism. CDR3 sequence reads: CAWAHGLAGNEQFF. In DNA form, the CDR3 reads TGTGCCTGGGCCCACGGCCTAGCGGGAAATGAGCAGTTCTTC. Combining the CDR3 with reference TRBV30 and TRBJ2-1 gives the whole variable domain SQTIHQWPATLVQPVGSPLSLECTVEGTSNPNLYWYRQAAGRGLQLLFYSVGIGQISSEVPQNLSASRPQDRQFILSSKKLLLSDSGFYLCAWAHGLAGNEQFFGPGTRLTVL.